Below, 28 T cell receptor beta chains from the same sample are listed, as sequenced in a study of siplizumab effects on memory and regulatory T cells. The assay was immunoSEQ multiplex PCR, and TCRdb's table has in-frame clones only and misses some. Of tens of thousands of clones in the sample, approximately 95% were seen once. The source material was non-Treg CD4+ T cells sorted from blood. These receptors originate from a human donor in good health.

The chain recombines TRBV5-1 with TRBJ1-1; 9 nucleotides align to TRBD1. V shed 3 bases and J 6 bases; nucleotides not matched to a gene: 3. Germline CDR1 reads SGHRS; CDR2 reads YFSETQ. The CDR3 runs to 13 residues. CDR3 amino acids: CASSWRTGAEAFF. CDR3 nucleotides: TGCGCCAGCAGCTGGAGGACAGGGGCTGAAGCTTTCTTT.

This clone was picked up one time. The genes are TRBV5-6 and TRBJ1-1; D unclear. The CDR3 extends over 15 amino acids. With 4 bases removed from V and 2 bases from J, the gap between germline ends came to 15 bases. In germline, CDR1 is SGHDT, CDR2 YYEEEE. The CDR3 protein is CASSPRTRLNTEAFF. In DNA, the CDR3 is TGTGCCAGCAGCCCCCGGACCCGGTTAAACACTGAAGCTTTCTTT.

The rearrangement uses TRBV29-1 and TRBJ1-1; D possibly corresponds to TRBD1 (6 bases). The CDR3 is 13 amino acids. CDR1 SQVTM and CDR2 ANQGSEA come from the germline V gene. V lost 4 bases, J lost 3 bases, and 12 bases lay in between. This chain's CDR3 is CSVGRGSDTEAFF. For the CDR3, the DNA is TGCAGCGTTGGTAGGGGGTCAGACACTGAAGCTTTCTTT.

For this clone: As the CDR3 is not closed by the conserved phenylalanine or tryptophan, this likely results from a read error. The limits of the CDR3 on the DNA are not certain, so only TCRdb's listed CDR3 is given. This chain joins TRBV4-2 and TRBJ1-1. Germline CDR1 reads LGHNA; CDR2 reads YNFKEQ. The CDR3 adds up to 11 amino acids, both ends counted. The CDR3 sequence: CASSPEPGSLL.

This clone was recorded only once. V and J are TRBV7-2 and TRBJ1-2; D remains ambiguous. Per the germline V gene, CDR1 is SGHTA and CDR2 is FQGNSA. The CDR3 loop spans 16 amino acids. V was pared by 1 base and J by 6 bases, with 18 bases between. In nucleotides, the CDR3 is TGTGCCAGCAGCTTAGATCTATGGACCTTCGCCGATGGCTACACCTTC. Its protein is CASSLDLWTFADGYTF.

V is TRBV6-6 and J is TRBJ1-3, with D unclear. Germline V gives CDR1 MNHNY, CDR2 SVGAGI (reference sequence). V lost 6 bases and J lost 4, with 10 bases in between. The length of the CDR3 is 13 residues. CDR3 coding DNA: TGTGCCAGCAGCGTCCTAGAAGGAAACACCATATATTTT. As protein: CASSVLEGNTIYF.

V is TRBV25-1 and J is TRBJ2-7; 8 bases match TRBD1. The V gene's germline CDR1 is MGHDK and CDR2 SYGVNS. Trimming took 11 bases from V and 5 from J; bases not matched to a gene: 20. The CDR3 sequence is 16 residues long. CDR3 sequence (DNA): TGTGCCCACATTGGGGACAGGAGTTCCCCCTCTAACGAGCAGTACTTC. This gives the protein CAHIGDRSSPSNEQYF.

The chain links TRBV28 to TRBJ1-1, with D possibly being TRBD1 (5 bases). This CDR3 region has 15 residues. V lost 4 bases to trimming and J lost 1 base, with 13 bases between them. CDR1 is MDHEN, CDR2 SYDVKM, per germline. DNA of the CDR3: TGTGCCAGCAGTTCCTACGGAACAGGGAACACTGAAGCTTTCTTT. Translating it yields CASSSYGTGNTEAFF.

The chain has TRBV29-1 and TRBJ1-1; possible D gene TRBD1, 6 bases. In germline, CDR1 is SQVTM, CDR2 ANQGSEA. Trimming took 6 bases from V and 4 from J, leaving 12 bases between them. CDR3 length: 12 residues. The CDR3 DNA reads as TGCAGCGTATCCAAAGGGGGCACTGAAGCTTTCTTT. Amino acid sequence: CSVSKGGTEAFF.

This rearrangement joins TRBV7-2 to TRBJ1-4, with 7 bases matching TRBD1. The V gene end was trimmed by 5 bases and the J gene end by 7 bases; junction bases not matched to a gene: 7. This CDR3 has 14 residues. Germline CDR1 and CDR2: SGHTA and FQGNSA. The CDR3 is CASSRAGGREKLFF. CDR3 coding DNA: TGTGCCAGCAGCCGAGCAGGGGGGCGTGAAAAACTGTTTTTT.

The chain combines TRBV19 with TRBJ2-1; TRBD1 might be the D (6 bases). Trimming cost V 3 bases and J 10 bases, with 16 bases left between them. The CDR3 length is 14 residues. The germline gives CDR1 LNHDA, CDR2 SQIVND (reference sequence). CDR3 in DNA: TGTGCCAGTAGTATCACAGCAGGGGTCGGCGAGCAGTTCTTC. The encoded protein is CASSITAGVGEQFF.

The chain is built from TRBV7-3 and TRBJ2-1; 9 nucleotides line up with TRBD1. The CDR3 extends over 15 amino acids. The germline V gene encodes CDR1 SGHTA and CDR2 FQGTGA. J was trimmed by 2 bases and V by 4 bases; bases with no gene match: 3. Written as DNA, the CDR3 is TGTGCCAGCAGCTATCGACAGGGGGCCTACAATGAGCAGTTCTTC. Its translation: CASSYRQGAYNEQFF.

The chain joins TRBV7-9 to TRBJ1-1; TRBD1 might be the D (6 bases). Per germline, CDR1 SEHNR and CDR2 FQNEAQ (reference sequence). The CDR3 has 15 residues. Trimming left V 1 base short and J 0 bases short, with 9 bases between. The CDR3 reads CASSLERGMNTEAFF. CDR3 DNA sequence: TGTGCCAGCAGCTTAGAGAGGGGGATGAACACTGAAGCTTTCTTT.

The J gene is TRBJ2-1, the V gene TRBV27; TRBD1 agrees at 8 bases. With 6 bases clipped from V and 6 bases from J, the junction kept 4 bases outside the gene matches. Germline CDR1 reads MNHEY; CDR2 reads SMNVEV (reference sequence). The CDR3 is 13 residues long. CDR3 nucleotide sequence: TGTGCCAGCAGGGTCACAGGGGGCAATGAGCAGTTCTTC. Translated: CASRVTGGNEQFF.

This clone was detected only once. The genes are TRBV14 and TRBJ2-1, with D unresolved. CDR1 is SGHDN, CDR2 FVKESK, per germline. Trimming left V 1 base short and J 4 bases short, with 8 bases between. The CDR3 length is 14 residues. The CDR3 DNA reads TGTGCCAGCAGCCAAGCCAGCGAGTACAATGAGCAGTTCTTC. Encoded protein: CASSQASEYNEQFF. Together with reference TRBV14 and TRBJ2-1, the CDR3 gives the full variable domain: EAGVTQFPSHSVIEKGQTVTLRCDPISGHDNLYWYRRVMGKEIKFLLHFVKESKQDESGMPNNRFLAERTGGTYSTLKVQPAELEDSGVYFCASSQASEYNEQFFGPGTRLTVL.

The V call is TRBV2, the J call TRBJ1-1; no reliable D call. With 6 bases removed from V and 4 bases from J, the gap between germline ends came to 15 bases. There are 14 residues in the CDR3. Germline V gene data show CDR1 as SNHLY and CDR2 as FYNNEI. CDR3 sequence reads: CASSSRIAATEAFF. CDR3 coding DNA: TGTGCCAGCAGCTCCAGGATTGCGGCCACTGAAGCTTTCTTT.

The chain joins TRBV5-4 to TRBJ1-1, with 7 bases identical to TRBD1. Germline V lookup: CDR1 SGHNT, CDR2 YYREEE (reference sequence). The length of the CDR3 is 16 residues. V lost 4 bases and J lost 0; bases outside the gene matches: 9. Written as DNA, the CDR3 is TGTGCCAGCAGCCCGACAGGGTTTCGAATGAACACTGAAGCTTTCTTT. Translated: CASSPTGFRMNTEAFF.

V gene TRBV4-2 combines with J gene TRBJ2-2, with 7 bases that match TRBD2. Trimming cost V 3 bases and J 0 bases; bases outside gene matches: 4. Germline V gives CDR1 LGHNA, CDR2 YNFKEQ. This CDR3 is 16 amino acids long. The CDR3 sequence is CASSQVAGTNTGELFF. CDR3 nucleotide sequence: TGTGCCAGCAGCCAGGTAGCGGGTACGAACACCGGGGAGCTGTTTTTT.

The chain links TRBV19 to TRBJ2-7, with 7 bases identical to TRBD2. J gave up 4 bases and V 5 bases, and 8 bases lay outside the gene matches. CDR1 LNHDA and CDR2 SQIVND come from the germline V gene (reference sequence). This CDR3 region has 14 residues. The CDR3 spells CASSFGLGGYEQYF. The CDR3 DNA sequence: TGTGCCAGTAGTTTTGGACTGGGGGGGTACGAGCAGTACTTC. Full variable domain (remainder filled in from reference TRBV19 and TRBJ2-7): DGGITQSPKYLFRKEGQNVTLSCEQNLNHDAMYWYRQDPGQGLRLIYYSQIVNDFQKGDIAEGYSVSREKKESFPLTVTSAQKNPTAFYLCASSFGLGGYEQYFGPGTRLTVT.

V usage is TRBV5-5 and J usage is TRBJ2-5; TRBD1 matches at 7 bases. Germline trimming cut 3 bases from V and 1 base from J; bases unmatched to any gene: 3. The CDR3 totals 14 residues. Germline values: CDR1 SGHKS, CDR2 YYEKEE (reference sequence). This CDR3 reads CASSSGQVQETQYF. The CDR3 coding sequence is TGTGCCAGCAGCTCCGGACAGGTCCAAGAGACCCAGTACTTC.

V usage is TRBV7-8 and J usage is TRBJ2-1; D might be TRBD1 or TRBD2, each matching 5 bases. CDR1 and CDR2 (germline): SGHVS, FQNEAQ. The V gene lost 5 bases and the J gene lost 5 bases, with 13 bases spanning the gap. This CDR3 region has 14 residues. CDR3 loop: CASSGRDGDNEQFF. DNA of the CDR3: TGTGCCAGCAGCGGCCGGGACGGAGACAATGAGCAGTTCTTC.

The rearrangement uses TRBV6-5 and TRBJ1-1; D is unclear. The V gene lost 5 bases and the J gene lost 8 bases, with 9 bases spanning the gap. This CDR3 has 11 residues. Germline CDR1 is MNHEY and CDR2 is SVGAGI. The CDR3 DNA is TGTGCCAGCAGTCAACAGCTGGAAGCTTTCTTT. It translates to CASSQQLEAFF.

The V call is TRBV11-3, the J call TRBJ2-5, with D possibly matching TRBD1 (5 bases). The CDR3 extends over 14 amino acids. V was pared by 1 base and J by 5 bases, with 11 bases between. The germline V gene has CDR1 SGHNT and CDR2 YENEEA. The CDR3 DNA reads TGTGCCAGCAGCTTAGGGGGCGCCGAGGAGACCCAGTACTTC. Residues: CASSLGGAEETQYF. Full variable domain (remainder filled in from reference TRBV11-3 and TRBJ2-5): EAGVVQSPRYKIIEKKQPVAFWCNPISGHNTLYWYLQNLGQGPELLIRYENEEAVDDSQLPKDRFSAERLKGVDSTLKIQPAELGDSAVYLCASSLGGAEETQYFGPGTRLLVL.

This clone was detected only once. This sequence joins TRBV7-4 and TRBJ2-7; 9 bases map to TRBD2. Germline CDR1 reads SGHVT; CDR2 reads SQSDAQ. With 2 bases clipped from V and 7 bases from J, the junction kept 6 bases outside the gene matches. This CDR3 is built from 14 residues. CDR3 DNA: TGTGCCAGCAGCTTAATGCGGGAGGGGGGAGAGCAGTACTTC. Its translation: CASSLMREGGEQYF.

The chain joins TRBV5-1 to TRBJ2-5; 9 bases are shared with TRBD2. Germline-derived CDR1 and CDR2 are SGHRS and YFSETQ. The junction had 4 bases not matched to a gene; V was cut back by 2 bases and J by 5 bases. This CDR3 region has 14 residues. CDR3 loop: CASSLGTSKETQYF. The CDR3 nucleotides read TGCGCCAGCAGCTTAGGGACTAGCAAGGAGACCCAGTACTTC.

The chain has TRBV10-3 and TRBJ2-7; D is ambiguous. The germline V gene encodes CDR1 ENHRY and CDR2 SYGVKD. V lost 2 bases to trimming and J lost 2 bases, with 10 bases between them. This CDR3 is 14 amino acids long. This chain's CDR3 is CAISEDWRTYEQYF. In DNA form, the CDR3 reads TGTGCCATCAGTGAGGATTGGCGAACCTACGAGCAGTACTTC.

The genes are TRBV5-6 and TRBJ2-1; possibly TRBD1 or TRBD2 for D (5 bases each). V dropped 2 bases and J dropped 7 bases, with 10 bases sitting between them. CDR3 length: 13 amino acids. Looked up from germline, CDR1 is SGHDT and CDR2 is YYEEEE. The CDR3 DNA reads TGTGCCAGCAGCTTTGTAGGGACGAATGAGCAGTTCTTC. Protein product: CASSFVGTNEQFF.

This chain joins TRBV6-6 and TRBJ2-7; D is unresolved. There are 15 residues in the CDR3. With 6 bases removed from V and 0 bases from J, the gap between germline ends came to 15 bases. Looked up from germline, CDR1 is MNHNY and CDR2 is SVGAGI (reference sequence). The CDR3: CASRALRSSSYEQYF. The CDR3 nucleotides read TGTGCCAGCAGAGCCCTACGGAGTAGCTCCTACGAGCAGTACTTC.